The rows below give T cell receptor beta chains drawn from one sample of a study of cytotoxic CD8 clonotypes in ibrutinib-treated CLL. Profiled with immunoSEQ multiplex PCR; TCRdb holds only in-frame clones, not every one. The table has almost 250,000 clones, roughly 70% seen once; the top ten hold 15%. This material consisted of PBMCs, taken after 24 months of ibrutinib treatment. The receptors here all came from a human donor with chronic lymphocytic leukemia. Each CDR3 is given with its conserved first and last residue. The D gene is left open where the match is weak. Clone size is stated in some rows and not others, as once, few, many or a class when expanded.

cdr3_nt: TGTGCCAGTAGTACGCGAGGAGCCTCCTACGAGCAGTACTTC; cdr3_aa: CASSTRGASYEQYF; j_call: TRBJ2-7; clone_size: .; v_call: TRBV19; d_call: .
cdr3_nt: TGTGCCAGCAGCTTAGAGGCAGGGGAGTACTATGGCTACACCTTC; cdr3_aa: CASSLEAGEYYGYTF; j_call: TRBJ1-2; clone_size: .; v_call: TRBV7-8; d_call: .
cdr3_nt: TGTGCCAGCAGTTTTCTACCCGGGGCCAAAAACATTCAGTACTTC; cdr3_aa: CASSFLPGAKNIQYF; j_call: TRBJ2-4; clone_size: .; v_call: TRBV27; d_call: .
cdr3_nt: TGTGCCAGCACCAACGGGGCAGGGGGGTTCAATCAGCCCCAGCATTTT; cdr3_aa: CASTNGAGGFNQPQHF; j_call: TRBJ1-5; clone_size: .; v_call: TRBV7-9; d_call: TRBD1
cdr3_nt: TGCAGCTTTGGGGAAGGGAGCGAGACCCAGTACTTC; cdr3_aa: CSFGEGSETQYF; j_call: TRBJ2-5; clone_size: .; v_call: TRBV29-1; d_call: .
cdr3_nt: TGTGCCAGCAGCTTAGTTCTAGCGGACCAAGAGACCCAGTACTTC; cdr3_aa: CASSLVLADQETQYF; j_call: TRBJ2-5; clone_size: .; v_call: TRBV7-9; d_call: TRBD2
cdr3_nt: TGTGCCAGCTCACCACGAGAAGGGGGGCTCTCCTACGAGCAGTACTTC; cdr3_aa: CASSPREGGLSYEQYF; j_call: TRBJ2-7; clone_size: .; v_call: TRBV18; d_call: .
cdr3_nt: TGTGCCAGCAGTTTATGGACAGGGGGTTTGTATGGCTACACCTTC; cdr3_aa: CASSLWTGGLYGYTF; j_call: TRBJ1-2; clone_size: few; v_call: TRBV28; d_call: TRBD1
cdr3_nt: TGTGCCAGTAGTGCCGTCCATGAGCAGTTCTTC; cdr3_aa: CASSAVHEQFF; j_call: TRBJ2-1; clone_size: few; v_call: TRBV19; d_call: .
cdr3_nt: TGTGCCAGTAGTATGATGTTCTTTGGAGGGGTACTAGGACAGCCCCAGCATTTT; cdr3_aa: CASSMMFFGGVLGQPQHF; j_call: TRBJ1-5; clone_size: once; v_call: TRBV19; d_call: .
cdr3_nt: TGTGCCAGCAGCTCCGACAGGGGGGCCTCCTACGAGCAGTACTTC; cdr3_aa: CASSSDRGASYEQYF; j_call: TRBJ2-7; clone_size: .; v_call: TRBV7-2; d_call: TRBD1
cdr3_nt: TGTGCCAGCACCTCCTACAATGAGCAGTTCTTC; cdr3_aa: CASTSYNEQFF; j_call: TRBJ2-1; clone_size: few; v_call: TRBV2; d_call: .
cdr3_nt: TGTGCCAGCAAGGGAGGGGAGACCCAGTACTTC; cdr3_aa: CASKGGETQYF; j_call: TRBJ2-5; clone_size: .; v_call: TRBV6-5; d_call: TRBD2
cdr3_nt: TGTGCCAGCAGCCGAGGCGCAGAGGACATGAACACTGAAGCTTTCTTT; cdr3_aa: CASSRGAEDMNTEAFF; j_call: TRBJ1-1; clone_size: .; v_call: TRBV7-9; d_call: .
cdr3_nt: TGTGCCAGCAGTGAAGCCGGCGGGGACACCGGGGAGACCCAGTACTTC; cdr3_aa: CASSEAGGDTGETQYF; j_call: TRBJ2-5; clone_size: few; v_call: TRBV2; d_call: .
cdr3_nt: TGTGCCAGCATGGACGGAATCTATAGCAATCAGCCCCAGCATTTT; cdr3_aa: CASMDGIYSNQPQHF; j_call: TRBJ1-5; clone_size: .; v_call: TRBV27; d_call: .
cdr3_nt: TGTGCCAGTAGTCCAGGGACAGGGGGCGAGCAGTACTTC; cdr3_aa: CASSPGTGGEQYF; j_call: TRBJ2-7; clone_size: few; v_call: TRBV19; d_call: TRBD1
cdr3_nt: TGTGCCAGCAGCTTAGAAGGGGGGAAGAACAATGAGCAGTTCTTC; cdr3_aa: CASSLEGGKNNEQFF; j_call: TRBJ2-1; clone_size: .; v_call: TRBV11-2; d_call: .
cdr3_nt: TGTGCCAGCAACACGAAAAGGGACACTCGAGAAGCTTTCTTT; cdr3_aa: CASNTKRDTREAFF; j_call: TRBJ1-1; clone_size: .; v_call: TRBV27; d_call: .
cdr3_nt: TGTGCCAGCAGGGACACCTACGAGCAGTACTTC; cdr3_aa: CASRDTYEQYF; j_call: TRBJ2-7; clone_size: .; v_call: TRBV2; d_call: .
cdr3_nt: TGTGCCAGCAGCGTGCTAGCGGGAAAAGAGACCCAGTACTTC; cdr3_aa: CASSVLAGKETQYF; j_call: TRBJ2-5; clone_size: .; v_call: TRBV21-1; d_call: .
cdr3_nt: TGTGCCAGCAGTTTACTGGGACAGAAATTTTACAATGAGCAGTTCTTC; cdr3_aa: CASSLLGQKFYNEQFF; j_call: TRBJ2-1; clone_size: .; v_call: TRBV27; d_call: TRBD1
cdr3_nt: TGTGCCAGCAACACCGGGACTAGCGGGAGAAGGCAGTTCTTC; cdr3_aa: CASNTGTSGRRQFF; j_call: TRBJ2-1; clone_size: .; v_call: TRBV28; d_call: TRBD2
cdr3_nt: TGTGCCAGCAGCGCCTCCCCCCTGGGGGGGAGGTACGAGCAGTACTTC; cdr3_aa: CASSASPLGGRYEQYF; j_call: TRBJ2-7; clone_size: once; v_call: TRBV9; d_call: TRBD2
cdr3_nt: TGTGCCAGCAGCTTAGCGCGGGTCGGGAGGATGAGCACCGGGGAGCTGTTTTTT; cdr3_aa: CASSLARVGRMSTGELFF; j_call: TRBJ2-2; clone_size: .; v_call: TRBV7-6; d_call: TRBD2
cdr3_nt: TGTGCCAGCAGCGTAGCAGGGGGGGATGCTTTCTTT; cdr3_aa: CASSVAGGDAFF; j_call: TRBJ1-1; clone_size: .; v_call: TRBV9; d_call: TRBD1
cdr3_nt: TGCAGCGTTGTGGTCCACAGATTGACAGATACGCAGTATTTT; cdr3_aa: CSVVVHRLTDTQYF; j_call: TRBJ2-3; clone_size: few; v_call: TRBV29-1; d_call: .
cdr3_nt: TGTGCCAGTAGTCCGGGACTAGGGTACGAGCAGTACTTC; cdr3_aa: CASSPGLGYEQYF; j_call: TRBJ2-7; clone_size: once; v_call: TRBV19; d_call: TRBD2
cdr3_nt: TGCGCCAGCAGCTTGAGACTAGCCGACGAGCAGTACTTC; cdr3_aa: CASSLRLADEQYF; j_call: TRBJ2-7; clone_size: .; v_call: TRBV5-1; d_call: TRBD2
cdr3_nt: TGTGCCACCAGCAGAGATGGGGGTGAGGGCACAGATACGCAGTATTTT; cdr3_aa: CATSRDGGEGTDTQYF; j_call: TRBJ2-3; clone_size: .; v_call: TRBV15; d_call: .
cdr3_nt: TGTGCCAGCAGTTATGAATTACTCACCGGGGAGCTGTTTTTT; cdr3_aa: CASSYELLTGELFF; j_call: TRBJ2-2; clone_size: few; v_call: TRBV2; d_call: .
cdr3_nt: TGTGCCACCAGCGTAACCCGGGAGAACACTGAAGCTTTCTTT; cdr3_aa: CATSVTRENTEAFF; j_call: TRBJ1-1; clone_size: .; v_call: TRBV15; d_call: .
cdr3_nt: TGTGCCAGCAGTGGGGGACGGTACCAAGAGACCCAGTACTTC; cdr3_aa: CASSGGRYQETQYF; j_call: TRBJ2-5; clone_size: .; v_call: TRBV2; d_call: .
cdr3_nt: TGTGCCAGCAGCCACAATGAGCAGTTCTTC; cdr3_aa: CASSHNEQFF; j_call: TRBJ2-1; clone_size: .; v_call: TRBV4-2; d_call: .
cdr3_nt: TGTGCCAGCCGGGAGGGGGGACAGGGGGCCGCTGGGGCCAACGTCCTGACTTTC; cdr3_aa: CASREGGQGAAGANVLTF; j_call: TRBJ2-6; clone_size: .; v_call: TRBV28; d_call: TRBD1
cdr3_nt: TGTGCCAGCAGTTACGGCCTAGCGGGAAATGAGCAGTTCTTC; cdr3_aa: CASSYGLAGNEQFF; j_call: TRBJ2-1; clone_size: .; v_call: TRBV6-5; d_call: TRBD2
cdr3_nt: TGTGCCACCAGCAGCGCCTTTCGGACTGAAGCTTTCTTT; cdr3_aa: CATSSAFRTEAFF; j_call: TRBJ1-1; clone_size: few; v_call: TRBV15; d_call: .
cdr3_nt: TGTGCCAGCAGCGTGAACCCGGGCGAGTACGAGCAGTACTTC; cdr3_aa: CASSVNPGEYEQYF; j_call: TRBJ2-7; clone_size: .; v_call: TRBV9; d_call: .
cdr3_nt: TGTGCCAGTTACGGGGGCGGGATAGATACGCAGTATTTT; cdr3_aa: CASYGGGIDTQYF; j_call: TRBJ2-3; clone_size: .; v_call: TRBV28; d_call: .
cdr3_nt: TGTGCCAGCAGTTTGGGACAGAGTAATGAAAAACTGTTTTTT; cdr3_aa: CASSLGQSNEKLFF; j_call: TRBJ1-4; clone_size: .; v_call: TRBV28; d_call: TRBD1